This TCR beta chain was obtained from a study of blood T cell repertoires in COVID-19. The CDR3 spans 17 residues. Participants reported their clinical history, and cohort assignment relied on those reports. For recovered donors of Cohort 3, there were two negative PCRs, clearance, or symptom resolution. Profiling relied on immunoSEQ multiplex PCR, and the TCRdb table lists in-frame clones only, not all of them. The table lists 320,000 or so clones, roughly 87% of them singletons. This sequence was found in a woman in her 30s who had recovered from COVID-19. V gene TRBV21-1 combines with J gene TRBJ2-1; the D call of TRBD1 is as the table states it, not checked on the DNA. TRBV21-1 counts as a pseudogene. The specimen was PBMCs or T cells enriched from blood (not recorded which). CDR3 DNA sequence: TGTGCCAGCAGCACTGCGACCGCGATAGGGGCCTACAATGAGCAGTTCTTC. Protein: CASSTATAIGAYNEQFF.